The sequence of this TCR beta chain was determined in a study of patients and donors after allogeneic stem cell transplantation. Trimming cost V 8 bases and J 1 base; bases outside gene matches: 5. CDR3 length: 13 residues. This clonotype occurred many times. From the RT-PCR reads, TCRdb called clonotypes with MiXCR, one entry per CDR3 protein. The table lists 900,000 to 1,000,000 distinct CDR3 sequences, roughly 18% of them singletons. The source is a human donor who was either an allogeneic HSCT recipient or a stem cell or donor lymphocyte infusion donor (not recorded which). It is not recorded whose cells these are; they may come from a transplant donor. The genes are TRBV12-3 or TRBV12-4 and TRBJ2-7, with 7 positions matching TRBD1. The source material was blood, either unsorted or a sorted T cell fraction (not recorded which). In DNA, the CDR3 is TGTGCCAGCCGACAGGGTGGGTCCTACGAGCAGTACTTC. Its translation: CASRQGGSYEQYF.